These T cell receptor beta chains were read from a single sample in a study of T-cell memory formation after mild COVID-19. TCRdb reanalysed the 5' RACE reads using MiXCR and keeps one entry per CDR3 protein. Of 250,000 to 300,000 distinct CDR3 sequences in the sample, roughly 15% were seen once. Sequenced: PBMCs or a T cell subset sorted from them (not recorded which). All receptors come from a man aged 18 to 35 who had mild COVID-19 (a few samples of this study predate the infection). Cell type and time point are not known. The CDR3 runs from the conserved cysteine through the conserved F or W. A D gene is named only where the DNA matches it firmly. Not every row has a clone size; where given, it reads once, few, many or a size class.

>12|TRBV20-1|many|TRBD2|TRBJ2-3
CSSHSGVDTQYF
TGCAGTTCACATAGCGGGGTGGATACGCAGTATTTT
>17|TRBV9|many|TRBD1|TRBJ1-1
CASSPEGSGGQGLEAFF
TGTGCCAGCAGTCCAGAGGGATCGGGAGGACAGGGCCTTGAAGCTTTCTTT
>13|TRBV7-6|NA|NA|TRBJ2-5
CASSLDIWETQYF
TGTGCCAGCAGCTTAGACATTTGGGAGACCCAGTACTTC
>15|TRBV10-3|NA|NA|TRBJ2-1
CAISESRLNYNEQFF
TGTGCCATCAGTGAGTCGAGGCTAAACTACAATGAGCAGTTCTTC
>15|TRBV7-7|NA|NA|TRBJ2-2
CASSLGGINTGELFF
TGTGCTAGCAGCTTAGGTGGGATCAACACCGGGGAGCTGTTTTTT
>15|TRBV7-9|NA|NA|TRBJ2-1
CASSLLRGRGNEQFF
TGTGCCAGCAGCTTACTCAGGGGCCGGGGGAATGAGCAGTTCTTC
>12|TRBV7-2|NA|TRBD1|TRBJ2-3
CASRSQGDTQYF
TGTGCCAGCAGATCACAGGGGGATACGCAGTATTTT
>14|TRBV25-1|few|NA|TRBJ1-4
CASSEQGLNEKLFF
TGTGCCAGCAGTGAACAGGGTCTCAATGAAAAACTGTTTTTT
>19|TRBV20-1|few|NA|TRBJ1-2
CSARDIRGSGADSNYGYTF
TGCAGTGCTAGAGATATCAGAGGCTCCGGGGCAGACTCTAACTATGGCTACACCTTC
>14|TRBV12-5|NA|TRBD1|TRBJ2-2
CASGGDRDTGELFF
TGTGCTAGTGGTGGCGACAGGGACACCGGGGAGCTGTTTTTT
>14|TRBV9|few|NA|TRBJ1-5
CASSVAGGSQPQHF
TGTGCCAGCAGCGTAGCCGGGGGGTCTCAGCCCCAGCATTTT
>14|TRBV14|NA|NA|TRBJ2-5
CASSRPGSRETQYF
TGTGCCAGCAGCCGTCCGGGGAGCCGTGAGACCCAGTACTTC
>14|TRBV10-3|NA|NA|TRBJ2-3
CAISRGSSTDTQYF
TGTGCCATCAGTAGGGGTTCTAGCACAGATACGCAGTATTTT
>15|TRBV5-1|NA|NA|TRBJ2-7
CASSLRGGNPYEQYF
TGCGCCAGCAGCTTACGAGGGGGGAACCCCTACGAGCAGTACTTC
>16|TRBV6-4|NA|TRBD2|TRBJ2-5
CASSDFPSGGQETQYF
TGTGCCAGCAGTGACTTCCCTAGCGGGGGTCAAGAGACCCAGTACTTC
>15|TRBV4-3|few|NA|TRBJ1-5
CASSQLLGGPQPQHF
TGCGCCAGCAGCCAACTTCTGGGGGGGCCTCAGCCCCAGCATTTT
>14|TRBV4-3|many|TRBD2|TRBJ2-1
CASSLRTSGDEQFF
TGCGCCAGCAGCCTCCGAACTAGCGGGGATGAGCAGTTCTTC
>14|TRBV7-2|NA|NA|TRBJ1-5
CASSSTGLGSPQHF
TGTGCCAGCAGCTCAACAGGGCTCGGTTCGCCCCAGCATTTT
>16|TRBV5-1|NA|NA|TRBJ2-3
CASSLGDSGITDTQYF
TGCGCCAGCAGCTTGGGGGATAGCGGCATCACAGATACGCAGTATTTT
>18|TRBV4-3|NA|TRBD2|TRBJ2-2
CASSQDRVGGGHTGELFF
TGCGCCAGCAGCCAAGATCGGGTCGGGGGGGGCCACACCGGGGAGCTGTTTTTT
>16|TRBV28|NA|TRBD1|TRBJ2-3
CASTPPPGQRTDTQYF
TGTGCCAGCACCCCTCCACCGGGACAGCGCACAGATACGCAGTATTTT
>14|TRBV12-3/TRBV12-4|NA|NA|TRBJ2-1
CASSFFGKRNEQFF
TGTGCCAGCAGTTTCTTCGGCAAGAGAAATGAGCAGTTCTTC
>14|TRBV20-1|NA|NA|TRBJ2-5
CSAKEPLFQETQYF
TGCAGTGCTAAGGAGCCATTATTCCAAGAGACCCAGTACTTC
>11|TRBV6-5|few|NA|TRBJ2-7
CASSYMYEQYF
TGTGCCAGCAGTTATATGTACGAGCAGTACTTC
>13|TRBV15|few|NA|TRBJ2-5
CATSKISQETQYF
TGTGCCACCAGCAAAATATCACAAGAGACCCAGTACTTC